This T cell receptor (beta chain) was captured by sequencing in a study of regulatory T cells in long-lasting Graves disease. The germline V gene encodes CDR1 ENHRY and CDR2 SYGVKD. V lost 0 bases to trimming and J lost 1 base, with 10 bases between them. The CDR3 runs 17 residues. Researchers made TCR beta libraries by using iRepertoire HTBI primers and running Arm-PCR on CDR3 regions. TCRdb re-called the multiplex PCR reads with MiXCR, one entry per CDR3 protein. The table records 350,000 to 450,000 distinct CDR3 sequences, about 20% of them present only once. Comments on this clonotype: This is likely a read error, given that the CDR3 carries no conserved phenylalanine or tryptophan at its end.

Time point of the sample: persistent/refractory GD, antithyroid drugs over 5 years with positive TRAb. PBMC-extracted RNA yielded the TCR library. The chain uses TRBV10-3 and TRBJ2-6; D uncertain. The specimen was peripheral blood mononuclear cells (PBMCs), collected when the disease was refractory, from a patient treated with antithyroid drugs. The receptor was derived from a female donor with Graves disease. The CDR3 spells CAISESRASSGANVLTL. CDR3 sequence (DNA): TGTGCCATCAGTGAGTCTCGAGCTAGTTCTGGGGCCAACGTCCTGACTCTC.